This T cell receptor (beta chain) derives from a study of blood T cells in healthy people across ages. V dropped 0 bases and J dropped 6; count of bases not matched to a gene: 13. The CDR3 is 19 amino acids. Germline lookup yields CDR1 ENHRY and CDR2 SYGVKD. The authors ran a second PCR of about 6 to 11 cycles using a sample-barcoded 5' primer and a J-beta primer mix. Each cDNA molecule received a tag from a template-switch adaptor that had 12 random nucleotides. One entry per CDR3 protein, called by TCRdb with MiXCR from the 5' RACE reads. The data show nearly 1 million distinct CDR3 sequences, with roughly 51% seen just once and 20% to 25% held by the top ten.

The chain links TRBV10-3 to TRBJ2-2, with 10 bases lining up with TRBD2. The sequencing input was blood. This receptor was identified in an older woman in good health. The CDR3 coding sequence is TGTGCCATCAGTGAGTCTCCCAAGTACCTAGCGGGAGCCTCCGGGGAGCTGTTTTTT. It yields the protein CAISESPKYLAGASGELFF.